This T cell receptor (beta chain) was recorded in a study of shared clonotypes between healthy human individuals. General study points: Relative to memory subsets, naive subsets generally showed larger estimated richness. Clonotype sharing across donors was expected to vary with sequencing depth.

The study separated CD4+ cells into CD45RA+ naive and CD45RA-negative memory subsets. CDR3 size: 18 residues. Per germline, CDR1 SEHNR and CDR2 FQNEAQ (reference sequence). The J segment lost 5 bases and the V segment lost 5 bases, leaving 15 bases of the junction unmatched. This clone occurred once. The antigen is not known. Each replicate PCR on the sorted subsets used roughly 210 ng DNA (around 31,000 T cell genomes). Here immunoSEQ multiplex PCR was the method, and the copy in TCRdb shows in-frame clones only, minus some. The top ten hold around 0.37% of the sample, which has some 2,500,000 clones, approximately 93% seen once.

The sequence was collected from a man aged 18 to 29 in good health. Some clones in this sample may be carry-over from other donors' samples. This chain connects TRBV7-9 to TRBJ1-5; 10 bases match TRBD1. The sequenced material came from naive CD4+ T cells from PBMCs. Subset described: CD45RA+ positively selected. The CDR3 loop is CASSPIRRDRGRDQPQHF. The CDR3 bases are TGTGCCAGCAGCCCGATCCGCCGGGACAGGGGACGGGATCAGCCCCAGCATTTT.